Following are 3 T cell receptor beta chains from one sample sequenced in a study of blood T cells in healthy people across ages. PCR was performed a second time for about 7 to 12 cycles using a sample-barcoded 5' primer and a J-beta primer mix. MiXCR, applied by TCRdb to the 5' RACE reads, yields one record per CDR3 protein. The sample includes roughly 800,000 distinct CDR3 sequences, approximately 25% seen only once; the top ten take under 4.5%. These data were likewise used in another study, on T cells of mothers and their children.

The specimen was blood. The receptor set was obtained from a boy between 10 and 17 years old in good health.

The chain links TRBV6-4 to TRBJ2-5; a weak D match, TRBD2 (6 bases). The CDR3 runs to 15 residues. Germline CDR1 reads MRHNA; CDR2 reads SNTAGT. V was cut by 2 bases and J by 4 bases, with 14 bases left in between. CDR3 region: CASSDLTRAGETQYF. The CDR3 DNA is TGTGCCAGCAGTGACCTTACCCGAGCGGGAGAGACCCAGTACTTC.

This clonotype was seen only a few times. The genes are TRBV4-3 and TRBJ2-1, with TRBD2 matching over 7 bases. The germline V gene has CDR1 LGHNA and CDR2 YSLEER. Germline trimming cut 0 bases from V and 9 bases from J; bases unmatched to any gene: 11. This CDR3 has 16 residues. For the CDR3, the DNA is TGCGCCAGCAGCCAAGATTTTGCGGGAGCCGGGGGTGAGCAGTTCTTC. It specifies CASSQDFAGAGGEQFF.

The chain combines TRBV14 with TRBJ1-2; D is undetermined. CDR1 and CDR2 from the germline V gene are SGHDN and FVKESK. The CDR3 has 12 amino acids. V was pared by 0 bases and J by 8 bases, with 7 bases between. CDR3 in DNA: TGTGCCAGCAGCCAAGATTTTCGAGGCTACACCTTC. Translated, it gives CASSQDFRGYTF. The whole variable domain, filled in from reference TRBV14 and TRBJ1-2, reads EAGVTQFPSHSVIEKGQTVTLRCDPISGHDNLYWYRRVMGKEIKFLLHFVKESKQDESGMPNNRFLAERTGGTYSTLKVQPAELEDSGVYFCASSQDFRGYTFGSGTRLTVV.